The clone carrying this T cell receptor beta chain appeared a few times. The antigen is undetermined. This entry belongs to a study of cytotoxic CD8 clonotypes in ibrutinib-treated CLL. Study outcomes and limitations: Collection times varied between progressing and sustained-remission patients. Clonality showed a rise at ibrutinib response that reversed toward baseline at progression. The study found baseline clonality above age-matched healthy donors, tracking circulating CD8+ T-cell counts.

Depths of 1 in 200,000 to 1 in 1 million T cells were the sequencing target. Sequencing used immunoSEQ multiplex PCR; TCRdb keeps in-frame clones, though not all of them. This repertoire shows around 250,000 clones, less than 75% found once; its top ten account for just over 15%. Per the germline V gene, CDR1 is SGHNT and CDR2 is YENEEA. The V and J ends lost 0 bases and 6 bases, in that order; junction bases with no gene match: 8. The CDR3 covers 17 residues. The J gene is TRBJ2-1, the V gene TRBV11-3; 10 nucleotides line up with TRBD2. Sequences were derived from PBMCs, sampled after 24 months of ibrutinib treatment. This TCR came from a human donor with chronic lymphocytic leukemia. The CDR3 DNA is TGTGCCAGCAGCTTAGATAGCCTAGCGGGAGCTTCCAATGAGCAGTTCTTC. Amino acids: CASSLDSLAGASNEQFF.